One sample yielded the 9 T cell receptor beta chains listed below, sequenced in a study of CD8+ T cells in alopecia areata. TCR sequencing used cDNA made by reverse transcription of extracted RNA. The protocol was immunoSEQ multiplex PCR, while the TCRdb copy is restricted to in-frame clones and leaves out a portion. The table records 110,000 or so clones, around 61% of them present only once. The sample consisted of CD4+ T cells sorted from blood. The receptors originated from a human donor in good health.

This chain connects TRBV30 to TRBJ1-4, with a weak D call TRBD1 (5 bases). Per germline, CDR1 GTSNPN and CDR2 SVGIG (reference sequence). Trimming stripped 4 bases from V and 7 bases from J, with 13 bases between. The CDR3 runs to 13 residues. The CDR3 loop is CAWNPGFSEKLFF. The CDR3 DNA reads as TGTGCCTGGAACCCAGGGTTCAGTGAAAAACTGTTTTTT.

This sequence joins TRBV30 and TRBJ1-2; D ambiguous. The CDR3 runs 13 residues. The V end lost 2 bases, the J end lost 7 bases, and 14 bases lay between the germline ends. Per the germline V gene, CDR1 is GTSNPN and CDR2 is SVGIG (reference sequence). This CDR3 is CAWSTDGRGGYTF. Written as DNA, the CDR3 is TGTGCCTGGAGTACGGACGGGCGGGGTGGCTACACCTTC.

Only a few counts were recorded for this clone. The chain links TRBV2 to TRBJ1-2; D gene ambiguous. This CDR3 contains 13 residues. Trimming removed 1 base at V and 2 bases at J, with 5 bases between. CDR1 and CDR2 (germline): SNHLY, FYNNEI. The CDR3 DNA reads TGTGCCAGCAGTGAAGTGTCCAACTATGGCTACACCTTC. Protein: CASSEVSNYGYTF.

The genes are TRBV29-1 and TRBJ1-1, with 7 bases identical to TRBD1. Losses at the gene ends were 8 bases for V and 1 base for J; bases not matched to a gene: 10. The germline V gene encodes CDR1 SQVTM and CDR2 ANQGSEA. This CDR3 contains 14 residues. DNA for the CDR3: TGCAGCTCGGCGGGACCAGGGGGGAACACTGAAGCTTTCTTT. Its protein is CSSAGPGGNTEAFF.

V and J are TRBV5-4 and TRBJ2-7; TRBD2 matches at 9 bases. The germline gives CDR1 SGHNT, CDR2 YYREEE (reference sequence). The CDR3 is 14 residues long. J was trimmed by 6 bases and V by 5 bases; bases with no gene match: 9. The CDR3 reads CASSSLAGSGEQYF. The CDR3 bases are TGTGCCAGCAGTTCGCTAGCGGGATCGGGCGAGCAGTACTTC. Supplemented by reference TRBV5-4 and TRBJ2-7, the full variable domain reads ETGVTQSPTHLIKTRGQQVTLRCSSQSGHNTVSWYQQALGQGPQFIFQYYREEENGRGNFPPRFSGLQFPNYSSELNVNALELDDSALYLCASSSLAGSGEQYFGPGTRLTVT.

The rearrangement links TRBV7-2 to TRBJ2-6; TRBD1 is a possible D gene (5 bases). Trimming shortened V by 1 base and J by 2 bases, and 6 bases separated the two germline ends. The CDR3 spans 15 residues. Germline loops: CDR1 SGHTA, CDR2 FQGNSA. The CDR3 protein is CASSLVRAGANVLTF. As DNA, the CDR3 is TGTGCCAGCAGCTTAGTCAGGGCTGGGGCCAACGTCCTGACTTTC.

This clone appeared a single time. V usage is TRBV1 and J usage is TRBJ2-3; no check of the table's D call, TRBD2, against the DNA was made. TRBV1 is a listed pseudogene. This CDR3 is 16 amino acids long. The CDR3 is CTSSQRRGTSTDTQYF. In DNA, the CDR3 is TGCACCAGCAGCCAACGGCGGGGCACTAGCACAGATACGCAGTATTTT.

The rearrangement links TRBV5-1 to TRBJ2-3; D unresolved. The CDR3 length is 12 residues. V was cut by 1 base and J by 4 bases, with 4 bases left in between. Germline lookup yields CDR1 SGHRS and CDR2 YFSETQ. The chain's CDR3 is CASSLSSDTQYF. For the CDR3, the DNA is TGCGCCAGCAGCTTGTCTTCAGATACGCAGTATTTT.

The chain couples TRBV5-1 to TRBJ1-6, with D possibly matching TRBD1 (5 bases). V lost 4 bases, J lost 0 bases, and 11 bases lay in between. The CDR3 extends over 16 amino acids. CDR1 SGHRS and CDR2 YFSETQ come from the germline V gene. CDR3 protein: CASSHGTGSYNSPLHF. The CDR3 DNA sequence: TGCGCCAGCAGCCATGGGACGGGCTCCTATAATTCACCCCTCCACTTT.